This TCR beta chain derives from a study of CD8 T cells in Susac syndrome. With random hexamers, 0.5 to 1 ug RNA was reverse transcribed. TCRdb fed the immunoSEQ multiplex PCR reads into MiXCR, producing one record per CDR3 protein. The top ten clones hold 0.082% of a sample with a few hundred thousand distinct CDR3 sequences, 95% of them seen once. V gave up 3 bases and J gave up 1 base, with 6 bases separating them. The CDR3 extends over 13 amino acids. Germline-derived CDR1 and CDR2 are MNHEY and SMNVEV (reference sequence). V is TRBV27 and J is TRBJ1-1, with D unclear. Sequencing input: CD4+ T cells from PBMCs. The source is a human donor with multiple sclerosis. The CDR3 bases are TGTGCCAGCAGTTTTTACAGGAACACTGAAGCTTTCTTT. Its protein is CASSFYRNTEAFF.